This T cell receptor beta chain was identified during a study of blood T cell repertoires in COVID-19. Study summary: T cells, B-cell-depleted T cells, or PBMCs provided the cDNA or gDNA that served as material.

With regard to this clone: Other DNA sequences in the sample encode the same CDR3.

As originally analysed: Reference gene primer amplification gave nucleated cell count estimates. Measured with immunoSEQ multiplex PCR; TCRdb has only the in-frame clones, and not every one. The DNA was the basis for D and trimming; V, J and clone size are from that table. The sample holds fewer than 250,000 clones, around 91% seen once. Germline assignment: CDR1 DFQATT and CDR2 SNEGSKA (reference sequence). The CDR3 is 13 amino acids. Trimming took 3 bases from V and 2 from J, leaving 10 bases between them. This receptor was obtained from a woman in her forties with acute or convalescent COVID-19. Sample: peripheral blood. V gene TRBV20-1 combines with J gene TRBJ1-2; D not certain. The CDR3 DNA reads TGCAGTGCTAGTTATTCGTCCAACTATGGCTACACCTTC. Protein: CSASYSSNYGYTF.